What follows describes a single T cell receptor (beta chain). These data are taken from a study of shared clonotypes between healthy human individuals. V gave up 6 bases and J gave up 7 bases, with 10 bases separating them. Germline V gene data show CDR1 as SGHTA and CDR2 as FQGNSA. The CDR3 consists of 13 residues. TCRdb's copy holds only in-frame clones and misses some; the assay was immunoSEQ multiplex PCR. The sample has some 500,000 clones, 79% seen once; the top ten hold approximately 12%. This TCR was sampled from a woman between 40 and 55 years old in good health. Some clones in this sample may be carry-over from other donors' samples. Material for sequencing was PBMCs. This chain joins TRBV7-2 and TRBJ1-6, with D possibly being TRBD1 (6 bases). CDR3 residues: CASRGQPNSPLHF. DNA for the CDR3: TGTGCCAGCAGAGGACAGCCAAATTCACCCCTCCACTTT.